This TCR beta chain comes out of a study of cytomegalovirus exposure and HLA in healthy donors. Broader study findings: Among the CMV-associated chains, a few were confirmed in vitro as specific for CMV antigens.

PCR used 60 Vbeta primers and 13 Jbeta primers. The method was immunoSEQ multiplex PCR; TCRdb's version includes in-frame clones alone and lacks a portion of them. In all, the sample yields 190,000 or so clones. A word on this clone: What it binds is not known. This specimen includes other DNA sequences encoding the same CDR3.

The donors, nominally healthy at sampling, likely had unrecorded immune exposures. Sequenced: PBMCs. The clonotype comes from a boy aged 5-17 years in good health and CMV-seronegative.

The CDR3 nucleotides are TGTGCCAGCAGCTTATCAGTGAACACTGAAGCTTTCTTT. Translating gives CASSLSVNTEAFF. The rearrangement joins TRBV7-3 to TRBJ1-1, with unresolved D. There are 13 residues in the CDR3. Deletions cut 2 bases from V and 0 bases from J, with 4 bases between. CDR1 and CDR2 (germline): SGHTA, FQGTGA. The full variable domain, in which reference TRBV7-3 and TRBJ1-1 provide the parts outside the CDR3, is GAGVSQTPSNKVTEKGKYVELRCDPISGHTALYWYRQSLGQGPEFLIYFQGTGAADDSGLPNDRFFAVRPEGSVSTLKIQRTERGDSAVYLCASSLSVNTEAFFGQGTRLTVV.